The T cell receptor beta chain described here comes from a study of blood T cell repertoires in COVID-19 (dated by TCRdb to between 2020 and 2021). The study in broad terms: Collaborator samples came from the United States, Italy and Spain and covered acute and convalescent phases of COVID-19. Where available, HLA class I and class II types were taken from metadata supplied by the sample provider and were not determined by assay-based typing. Deeply sampled blood TCRbeta repertoires from subjects exposed to, actively infected with, or recovered from COVID-19 were included in the dataset. A de-identified subject ID, COVID-19 status, age in years and sex were almost always included in the sample metadata. The material from the prospective study consisted of cDNA or gDNA derived from T cells, B-cell-depleted T cells, or PBMCs. The repertoires were made available in a free public database intended to serve as a resource for research on the immune response to SARS-CoV-2. The samples were drawn from two sources: the first 160 participants of the ongoing ImmuneRACE study, and 1,000 to 1,500 subjects contributed by 6 global collaborators.

The immunoSEQ Assay, a bias-controlled multiplex PCR, was used to amplify TCRbeta CDR3 regions from genomic DNA. On the study's bioinformatics: The number of nucleated cells in each sample was estimated by amplification of reference gene primers within the assay. To quantify the absolute abundance of each unique TCRbeta CDR3 rearrangement, sequence reads were collapsed and filtered. For each sample, productive Simpson clonality was calculated as the square root of Simpson's diversity index across productive rearrangements. Imported from immuneACCESS, the table was reduced by TCRdb to in-frame sequences with V and J called. These copies leave out some clones; in studies compared against another copy, an unresolved V gene accounts for under half, and the cause of the remainder is not known. V and J calls and clone size come straight from that table; D and trimming were deduced from the DNA. The sample includes 240,000 or so clones, with roughly 88% observed a single time. In total, the top ten clones hold 2% to 2.5% of the sample.

CDR1 and CDR2, looked up from the germline V gene, are MNHEY and SVGAGI. For this chain, trimming is 5 bases at the V end and 4 bases at the J end, and the number of junction bases without a gene match is 11. The CDR3 holds 15 amino acids from the cysteine to the phenylalanine. CDR3 DNA only is kept here, 45 bases in frame from base 1. Details on this clone: Its antigen specificity is not known. No quality values exist for individual bases; no much larger clone is one base distant.

Overall results and qualifications from the work: How much clinical and demographic metadata was included differed by source and by participant, and the metadata was provided uncurated.

In the prospective study, participants were roughly 18 to 89 years old, resided in about 25 geographic areas of the United States, and were enrolled through a virtual design. Cohort assignment in the prospective study relied on participant-reported clinical history from a screening survey and a study questionnaire. ImmuneRACE Cohort 3 recovered participants were defined by two consecutive negative NP/OP PCR tests, healthcare professional clearance, or symptom resolution. Mobile phlebotomists in the prospective study collected whole blood, serum and a nasopharyngeal or oropharyngeal swab from every participant. Prospective study participants could optionally give additional blood draws and questionnaires over an approximately 2-month period. Before DNA extraction, prospective study blood samples were shipped either frozen or at room temperature.

The source material was PBMCs or T cells enriched from blood (not recorded which). Rearrangement joined TRBV6-5 to TRBJ2-7; TRBD1 agrees with 7 junctional bases. The receptor was derived from a woman aged 45-65 years who had recovered from COVID-19. The CDR3 here reads CASSMGQNKRYEQYF. The bases are TGTGCCAGCAGTATGGGACAGAACAAAAGGTACGAGCAGTACTTC.